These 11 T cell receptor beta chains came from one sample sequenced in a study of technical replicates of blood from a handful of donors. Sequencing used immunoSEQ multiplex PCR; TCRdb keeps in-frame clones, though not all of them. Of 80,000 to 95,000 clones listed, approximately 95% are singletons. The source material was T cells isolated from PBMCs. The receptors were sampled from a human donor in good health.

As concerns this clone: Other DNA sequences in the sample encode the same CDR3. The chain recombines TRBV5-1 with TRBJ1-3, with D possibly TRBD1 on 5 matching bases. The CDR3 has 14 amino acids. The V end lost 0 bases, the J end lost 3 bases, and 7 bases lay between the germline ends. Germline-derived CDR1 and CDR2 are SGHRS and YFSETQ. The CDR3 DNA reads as TGCGCCAGCAGCTTGGGAGACAGTGGAAACACCATATATTTT. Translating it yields CASSLGDSGNTIYF.

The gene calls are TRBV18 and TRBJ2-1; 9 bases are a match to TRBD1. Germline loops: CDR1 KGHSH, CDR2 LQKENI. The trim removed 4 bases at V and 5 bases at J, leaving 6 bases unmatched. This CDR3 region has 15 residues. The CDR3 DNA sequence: TGTGCCAGCTCACACGGGACAGGGTTTGACAATGAGCAGTTCTTC. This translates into CASSHGTGFDNEQFF.

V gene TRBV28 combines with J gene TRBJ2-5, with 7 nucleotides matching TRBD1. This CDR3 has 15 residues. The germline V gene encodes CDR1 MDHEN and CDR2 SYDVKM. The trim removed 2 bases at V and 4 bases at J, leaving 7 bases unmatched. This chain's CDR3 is CASSLDRVGGETQYF. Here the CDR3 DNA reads TGTGCCAGCAGTTTAGACAGGGTAGGCGGAGAGACCCAGTACTTC.

The CDR3 DNA follows: TGTGCCAGCAGTTACTCGAGACAGGGGACTACCTACGAGCAGTACTTC. It specifies CASSYSRQGTTYEQYF. The chain recombines TRBV6-5 with TRBJ2-7; D is possibly TRBD1 (8 bases). Deletions cut 0 bases from V and 2 bases from J, with 14 bases between. This CDR3 comprises 16 residues. Germline V lookup: CDR1 MNHEY, CDR2 SVGAGI.

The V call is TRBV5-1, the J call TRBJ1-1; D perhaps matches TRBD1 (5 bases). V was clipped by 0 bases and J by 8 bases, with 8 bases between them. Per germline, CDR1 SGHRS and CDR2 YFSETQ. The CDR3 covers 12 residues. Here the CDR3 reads CASSLGQTEAFF. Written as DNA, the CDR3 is TGCGCCAGCAGCTTGGGACAGACGGAAGCTTTCTTT.

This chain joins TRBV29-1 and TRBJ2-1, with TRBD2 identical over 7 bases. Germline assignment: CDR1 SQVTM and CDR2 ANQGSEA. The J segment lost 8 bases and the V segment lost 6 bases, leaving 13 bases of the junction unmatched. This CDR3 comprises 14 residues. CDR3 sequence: CSVRSGTALYEQFF. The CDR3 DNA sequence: TGCAGCGTGAGGAGCGGGACCGCCCTATATGAGCAGTTCTTC.

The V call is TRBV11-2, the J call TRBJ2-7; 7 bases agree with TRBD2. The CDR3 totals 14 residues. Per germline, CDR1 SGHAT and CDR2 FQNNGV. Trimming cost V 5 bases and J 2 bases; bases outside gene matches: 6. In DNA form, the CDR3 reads TGTGCCAGCAGCGGGGGGGGACCGACCTACGAGCAGTACTTC. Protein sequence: CASSGGGPTYEQYF.

In DNA, the CDR3 is TGTGCCAGTAGTATCTTGGGCGGGAGCTTTGAGACCCAGTACTTC. Its protein product is CASSILGGSFETQYF. The chain uses TRBV19 and TRBJ2-5, with TRBD2 identical over 7 bases. The CDR3 loop spans 15 amino acids. Germline-derived CDR1 and CDR2 are LNHDA and SQIVND (reference sequence). V trimming: 3 bases; J trimming: 5 bases; junction bases outside the gene matches: 9.

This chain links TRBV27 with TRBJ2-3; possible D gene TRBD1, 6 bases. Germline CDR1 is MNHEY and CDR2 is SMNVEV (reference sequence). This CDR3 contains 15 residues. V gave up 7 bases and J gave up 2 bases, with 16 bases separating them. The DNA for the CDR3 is TGTGCCAGCACCCCGCCAGGGGTGGCCACAGATACGCAGTATTTT. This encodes CASTPPGVATDTQYF.

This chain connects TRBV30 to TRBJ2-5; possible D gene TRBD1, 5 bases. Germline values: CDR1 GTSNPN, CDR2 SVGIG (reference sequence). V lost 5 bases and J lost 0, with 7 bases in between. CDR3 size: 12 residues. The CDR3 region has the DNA TGTGCCTGGGACAGAGACCAAGAGACCCAGTACTTC. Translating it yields CAWDRDQETQYF.

The CDR3 DNA reads TGCGCCAGCAGCCCGGGGGTTTTGGGGCCCTGGGTGGGCAATCAGCCCCAGCATTTT. Protein: CASSPGVLGPWVGNQPQHF. This sequence joins TRBV4-1 and TRBJ1-5, with D tentatively TRBD1 (5 bases). Germline lookup yields CDR1 MGHRA and CDR2 YSYEKL. V lost 4 bases to trimming and J lost 2 bases, with 24 bases between them. There are 19 residues in the CDR3.